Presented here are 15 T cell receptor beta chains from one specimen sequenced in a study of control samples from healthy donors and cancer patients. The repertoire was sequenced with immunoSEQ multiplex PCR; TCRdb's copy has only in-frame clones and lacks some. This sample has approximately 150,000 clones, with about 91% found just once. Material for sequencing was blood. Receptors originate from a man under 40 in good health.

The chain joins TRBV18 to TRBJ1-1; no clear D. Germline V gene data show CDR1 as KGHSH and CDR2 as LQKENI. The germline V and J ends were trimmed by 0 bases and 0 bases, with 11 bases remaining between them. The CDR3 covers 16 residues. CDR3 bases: TGTGCCAGCTCACCACCGAGTCTCGGATTGAACACTGAAGCTTTCTTT. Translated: CASSPPSLGLNTEAFF.

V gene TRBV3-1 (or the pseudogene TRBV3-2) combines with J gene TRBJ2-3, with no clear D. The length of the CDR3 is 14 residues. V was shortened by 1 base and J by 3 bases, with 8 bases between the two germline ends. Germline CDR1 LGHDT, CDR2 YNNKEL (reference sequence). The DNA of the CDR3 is TGTGCCAGCAGCCAAGTTGTCCAAACAGATACGCAGTATTTT. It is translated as CASSQVVQTDTQYF.

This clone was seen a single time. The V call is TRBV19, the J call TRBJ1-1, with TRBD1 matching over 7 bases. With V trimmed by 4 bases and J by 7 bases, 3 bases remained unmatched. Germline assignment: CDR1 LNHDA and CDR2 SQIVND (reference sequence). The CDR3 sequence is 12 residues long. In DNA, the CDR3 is TGTGCCAGTAGTACAGGGGGGTTTGAAGCTTTCTTT. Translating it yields CASSTGGFEAFF.

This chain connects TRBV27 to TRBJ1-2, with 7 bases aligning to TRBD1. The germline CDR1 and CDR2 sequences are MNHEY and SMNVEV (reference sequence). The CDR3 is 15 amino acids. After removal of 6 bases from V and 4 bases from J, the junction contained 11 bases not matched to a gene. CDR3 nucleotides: TGTGCCAGCAGCACAGGGGCCCACCCTTCCTATGGCTACACCTTC. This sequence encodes CASSTGAHPSYGYTF.

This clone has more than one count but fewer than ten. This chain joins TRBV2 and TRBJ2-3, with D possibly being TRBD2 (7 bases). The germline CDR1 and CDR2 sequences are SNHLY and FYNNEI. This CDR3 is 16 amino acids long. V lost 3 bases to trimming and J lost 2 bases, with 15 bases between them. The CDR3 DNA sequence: TGTGCCAGCAGTGACGGGATCCGGGGGGCCACAGATACGCAGTATTTT. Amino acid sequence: CASSDGIRGATDTQYF.

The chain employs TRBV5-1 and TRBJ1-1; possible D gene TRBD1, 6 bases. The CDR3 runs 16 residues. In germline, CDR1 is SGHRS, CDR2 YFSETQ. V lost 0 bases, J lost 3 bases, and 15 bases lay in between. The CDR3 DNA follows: TGCGCCAGCAGCTTGGGGCAGGGGCTGGTGGACACTGAAGCTTTCTTT. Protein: CASSLGQGLVDTEAFF.

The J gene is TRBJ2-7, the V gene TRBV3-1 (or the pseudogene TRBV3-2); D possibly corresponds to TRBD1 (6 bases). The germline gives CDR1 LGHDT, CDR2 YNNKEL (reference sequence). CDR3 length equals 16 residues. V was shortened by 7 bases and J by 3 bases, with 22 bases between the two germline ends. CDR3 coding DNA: TGTGCCAGCAACCGAACCAGGGGCCTCGTCGACTACGAGCAGTACTTC. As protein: CASNRTRGLVDYEQYF.

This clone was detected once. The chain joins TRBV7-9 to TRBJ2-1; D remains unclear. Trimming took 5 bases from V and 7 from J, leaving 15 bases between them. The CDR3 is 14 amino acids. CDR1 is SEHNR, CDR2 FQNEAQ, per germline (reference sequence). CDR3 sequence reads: CASSAILAHNEQFF. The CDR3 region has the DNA TGTGCCAGCAGCGCGATCTTAGCCCATAATGAGCAGTTCTTC.

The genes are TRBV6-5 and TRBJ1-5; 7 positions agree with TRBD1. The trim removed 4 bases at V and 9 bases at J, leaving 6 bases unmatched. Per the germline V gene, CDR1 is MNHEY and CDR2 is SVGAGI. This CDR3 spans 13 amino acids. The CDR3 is CASSSQGFGPQHF. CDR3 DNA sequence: TGTGCCAGCAGTTCACAGGGGTTTGGGCCCCAGCATTTT.

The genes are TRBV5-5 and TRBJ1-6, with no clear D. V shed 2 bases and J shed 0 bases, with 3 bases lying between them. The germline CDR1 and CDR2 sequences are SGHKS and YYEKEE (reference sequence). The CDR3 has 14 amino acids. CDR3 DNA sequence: TGTGCCAGCAGCTTTGGCTCCTATAATTCACCCCTCCACTTT. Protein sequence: CASSFGSYNSPLHF.

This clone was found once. DNA for the CDR3: TGTGCCAGCAGCTCCATGAGACAGGGGGGCCACAATCAGCCCCAGCATTTT. Its protein is CASSSMRQGGHNQPQHF. This chain uses TRBV7-8 with TRBJ1-5, with TRBD1 matching over 9 bases. Germline CDR1 reads SGHVS; CDR2 reads FQNEAQ. The V and J ends lost 4 bases and 3 bases, in that order; junction bases with no gene match: 10. This CDR3 spans 17 amino acids. The full variable domain, completed using reference TRBV7-8 and TRBJ1-5, is GAGVSQSPRYKVAKRGQDVALRCDPISGHVSLFWYQQALGQGPEFLTYFQNEAQLDKSGLPSDRFFAERPEGSVSTLKIQRTQQEDSAVYLCASSSMRQGGHNQPQHFGDGTRLSIL.

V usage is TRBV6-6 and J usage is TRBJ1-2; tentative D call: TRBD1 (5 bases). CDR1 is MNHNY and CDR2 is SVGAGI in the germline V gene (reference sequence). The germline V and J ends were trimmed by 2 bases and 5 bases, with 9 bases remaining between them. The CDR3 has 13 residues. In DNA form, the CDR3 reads TGTGCCAGCAGTTACCCACAGGCTTATGGCTACACCTTC. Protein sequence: CASSYPQAYGYTF.

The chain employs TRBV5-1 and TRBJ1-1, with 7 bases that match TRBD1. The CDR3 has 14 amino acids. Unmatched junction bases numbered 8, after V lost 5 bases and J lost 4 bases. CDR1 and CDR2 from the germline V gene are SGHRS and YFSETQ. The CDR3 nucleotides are TGCGCCAGCAGTCCTGGGACAGTCCTCACTGAAGCTTTCTTT. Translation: CASSPGTVLTEAFF.

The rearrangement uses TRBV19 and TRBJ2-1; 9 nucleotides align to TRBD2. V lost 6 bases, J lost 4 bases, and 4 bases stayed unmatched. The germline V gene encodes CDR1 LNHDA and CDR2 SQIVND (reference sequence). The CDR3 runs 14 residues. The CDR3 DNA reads TGTGCCAGTAGCGCGGGGGGGACATACAATGAGCAGTTCTTC. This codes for CASSAGGTYNEQFF.

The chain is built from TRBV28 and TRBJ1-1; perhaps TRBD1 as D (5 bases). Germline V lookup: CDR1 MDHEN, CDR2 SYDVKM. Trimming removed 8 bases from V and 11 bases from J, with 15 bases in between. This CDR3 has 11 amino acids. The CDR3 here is CASGTQDVAFF. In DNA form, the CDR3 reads TGTGCCAGCGGGACTCAGGACGTTGCTTTCTTT.